Below, 17 T cell receptor beta chains from the same sample are listed, as sequenced in a study of radiotherapy plus CTLA-4 blockade in lung cancer. This table comes from immunoSEQ multiplex PCR, and its TCRdb copy is limited to in-frame clones, with some not included. Of about 25,000 clones detected, about 73% appear once; the ten largest clones hold about 3.5%. This specimen was peripheral blood, taken from a patient treated with radiotherapy plus ipilimumab. These receptors were obtained from a human donor with non-small cell lung cancer who had stable disease on radiotherapy plus ipilimumab.

This clone turned up a few times. The V call is TRBV6-5, the J call TRBJ1-3; D gene uncertain. Germline lookup yields CDR1 MNHEY and CDR2 SVGAGI. V lost 8 bases and J lost 0, with 5 bases in between. The CDR3 covers 12 residues. Here the CDR3 DNA reads TGTGCCAGCGGAGTCTCTGGAAACACCATATATTTT. It encodes CASGVSGNTIYF.

This clone was picked up a small number of times. The rearrangement joins TRBV28 to TRBJ1-2; D is perhaps TRBD1 (5 bases). Germline V gives CDR1 MDHEN, CDR2 SYDVKM. The ends were cut back, 4 bases at V and 2 bases at J, with 14 bases in the middle. CDR3 length equals 15 residues. The CDR3 loop is CASSSWGDSNYGYTF. CDR3 bases: TGTGCCAGCAGTTCCTGGGGGGATAGCAACTATGGCTACACCTTC.

This clone turned up a few times. The junction departs from germline at one end; a sequencing error may be responsible. The rearrangement uses TRBV25-1 and TRBJ1-2, with 10 bases fitting TRBD1. Germline CDR1 is MGHDK and CDR2 is SYGVNS. The CDR3 runs 14 residues. The chain's CDR3 is CASSDPRDRGVADF. In nucleotides, the CDR3 is TGTGCCAGCAGTGATCCTCGGGACAGGGGTGTAGCCGACTTC.

The rearrangement uses TRBV5-6 and TRBJ2-7, with 8 positions matching TRBD2. CDR3 size: 14 residues. CDR1 is SGHDT and CDR2 is YYEEEE in the germline V gene. With 2 bases clipped from V and 3 bases from J, the junction kept 4 bases outside the gene matches. The CDR3 region has the DNA TGTGCCAGCAGCTTAACTAGCGGAAACTACGAGCAGTACTTC. Translated, it gives CASSLTSGNYEQYF.

The chain recombines TRBV4-3 with TRBJ1-1, with D uncertain. The CDR3 contains 15 residues. Germline V gives CDR1 LGHNA, CDR2 YSLEER. V was trimmed by 6 bases and J by 2 bases, leaving 16 bases between them. This chain's CDR3 is CASSRIPEGNTEAFF. As DNA, the CDR3 is TGCGCCAGCAGTCGAATACCCGAGGGTAACACTGAAGCTTTCTTT.

About this clone itself: This may be a read error, as it is one base from a much larger clone. Other DNA sequences in the same sample also yield this CDR3. This sequence joins TRBV7-9 and TRBJ1-1; D is uncertain. CDR1 SEHNR and CDR2 FQNEAQ come from the germline V gene (reference sequence). The CDR3 has 13 amino acids. V shed 1 base and J shed 0 bases, with 3 bases lying between them. This CDR3 is CASSLEVNTEAFF. DNA for the CDR3: TGTGCCAGCAGCTTAGAAGTGAACACTGAAGCTTTCTTT.

This clone showed up just a few times. The chain couples TRBV18 to TRBJ1-5; D might be TRBD1 (5 bases). V was cut by 6 bases and J by 4 bases, with 16 bases left in between. Germline assignment: CDR1 KGHSH and CDR2 LQKENI. This CDR3 has 15 amino acids. Written as DNA, the CDR3 is TGTGCCAGCTCCCAGGGCGAGAGGGATAATCAGCCCCAGCATTTT. This codes for CASSQGERDNQPQHF.

The V call is TRBV19, the J call TRBJ2-7; TRBD2 might be the D (6 bases). V lost 4 bases, J lost 5 bases, and 15 bases lay in between. This CDR3 has 14 residues. Germline V gene sequence: CDR1 LNHDA, CDR2 SQIVND (reference sequence). The CDR3 region is CASSTGLLNHEQYF. Here the CDR3 DNA reads TGTGCCAGTAGTACCGGACTACTCAACCACGAGCAGTACTTC.

The J gene is TRBJ2-3, the V gene TRBV11-2; 10 bases are a match to TRBD1. Unmatched junction bases numbered 3, after V lost 5 bases and J lost 1 base. CDR1 is SGHAT and CDR2 is FQNNGV in the germline V gene. The CDR3 runs 15 residues. CDR3 nucleotides: TGTGCCAGCAGCCCCGGGACAGGGGGCACAGATACGCAGTATTTT. This sequence encodes CASSPGTGGTDTQYF.

V and J are TRBV11-2 and TRBJ1-1, with D perhaps TRBD1 (6 bases). The germline gives CDR1 SGHAT, CDR2 FQNNGV. With 0 bases removed from V and 0 bases from J, the gap between germline ends came to 14 bases. This CDR3 is 17 amino acids long. CDR3 bases: TGTGCCAGCAGCTTAGATCGCGTCAGGGGAATGAACACTGAAGCTTTCTTT. Translated, it gives CASSLDRVRGMNTEAFF.

The CDR3 DNA follows: TGTGCCAGCAGGGGGCCGCGGAGTTACTACAATGAGCAGTTCTTC. Translation: CASRGPRSYYNEQFF. The chain joins TRBV28 to TRBJ2-1, with D possibly matching TRBD1 (5 bases). Germline assignment: CDR1 MDHEN and CDR2 SYDVKM. The V end lost 6 bases, the J end lost 3 bases, and 15 bases lay between the germline ends. The CDR3 extends over 15 amino acids.

Only a few counts were recorded for this clone. The chain links TRBV28 to TRBJ2-2, with TRBD1 matching over 9 bases. The CDR3 has 16 residues. V was clipped by 6 bases and J by 5 bases; unmatched bases: 10. In germline, CDR1 is MDHEN, CDR2 SYDVKM. CDR3 nucleotide sequence: TGTGCCAGCAGCCAAGACAGGGGGATGTATACCGGGGAGCTGTTTTTT. Translating it yields CASSQDRGMYTGELFF.

This clone was counted once. This rearrangement joins TRBV4-1 to TRBJ1-4; D is possibly TRBD1 (6 bases). V was shortened by 4 bases and J by 6 bases, with 18 bases between the two germline ends. Germline V gene sequence: CDR1 MGHRA, CDR2 YSYEKL. The CDR3 has 16 residues. The CDR3 here is CASSLPTGGLDEKLFF. The CDR3 DNA follows: TGCGCCAGCAGCCTCCCGACCGGGGGGCTCGATGAAAAACTGTTTTTT.

The rearrangement links TRBV4-2 to TRBJ1-4; 7 bases fit TRBD1. This CDR3 region has 16 residues. From germline, CDR1 is LGHNA and CDR2 YNFKEQ. V lost 1 base, J lost 7 bases, and 9 bases stayed unmatched. CDR3 coding DNA: TGTGCCAGCAGCCAAGCGCGAGGGGGCGGAGGTGAAAAACTGTTTTTT. This gives the protein CASSQARGGGGEKLFF.

V is TRBV7-9 and J is TRBJ1-5, with D hard to call. The CDR3 has 15 amino acids. The germline V gene has CDR1 SEHNR and CDR2 FQNEAQ (reference sequence). Trimming stripped 3 bases from V and 4 bases from J, with 13 bases between. CDR3 in DNA: TGTGCCAGCAGCTTCTCCGGCCCAATAAATCAGCCCCAGCATTTT. Encoded protein: CASSFSGPINQPQHF.

This rearrangement joins TRBV9 to TRBJ2-1; tentative D call: TRBD2 (6 bases). V gave up 0 bases and J gave up 6 bases, with 10 bases separating them. The CDR3 spans 14 residues. The V gene's germline CDR1 is SGDLS and CDR2 YYNGEE. The CDR3 DNA sequence: TGTGCCAGCAGCGTAGGACCAGCGGGCAATGAGCAGTTCTTC. Its translation is CASSVGPAGNEQFF.

This clone was counted between two and nine times. The rearrangement joins TRBV6-1 to TRBJ1-5; D not certain. Trimming left V 3 bases short and J 1 base short, with 10 bases between. Germline values: CDR1 MNHNS, CDR2 SASEGT. The CDR3 runs to 15 residues. CDR3 nucleotide sequence: TGTGCCAGCAGTGACGCAGGTCGGAGCAATCAGCCCCAGCATTTT. This codes for CASSDAGRSNQPQHF.